This T cell receptor beta chain was obtained from a study of blood T cell repertoires in COVID-19 (TCRdb year 2020). With respect to the entire study: Samples from collaborators originated in the United States, Italy and Spain and spanned both the acute and convalescent phases of COVID-19. Sample metadata almost always included a de-identified subject ID, COVID-19 status, age in years and sex. The samples were drawn from two sources: the first 160 participants of the ongoing ImmuneRACE study, and 950 to 1,500 subjects contributed by 6 global collaborators. Deeply sampled blood TCRbeta repertoires from subjects exposed to, actively infected with, or recovered from COVID-19 were included in the dataset. HLA class I and class II types, where available, came from metadata supplied by the sample provider rather than from assay-based typing. The repertoires were released in a freely available public database intended as a resource for research on the immune response to SARS-CoV-2. The prospective study material was composed of cDNA or gDNA derived from T cells, B-cell-depleted T cells, or PBMCs.

The paper as a whole reports these results and caveats: The amount of clinical and demographic metadata varied by source and participant and was provided uncurated.

TCRbeta CDR3 regions were amplified from genomic DNA by means of the immunoSEQ Assay, a bias-controlled multiplex PCR. In the source study's methods: The number of nucleated cells in each sample was estimated by amplification of reference gene primers within the assay. To quantify the absolute abundance of each unique TCRbeta CDR3 rearrangement, sequence reads were collapsed and filtered. For each sample, productive Simpson clonality was calculated as the square root of Simpson's diversity index across productive rearrangements. TCRdb holds this immuneACCESS table with in-frame rearrangements only. Some clones are missing; in checked studies, unresolved V genes explain under half, and the rest has no known cause. The V and J calls and clone size come from that table; D and trimming were worked out from the DNA. A total of 60,000 or so clones appear in this sample, 60% to 85% of them only once. Over 4% of the sample belongs to the ten largest clones.

V gives up 4 bases and J gives up 0 bases, and the segment between their germline ends measures 10 bases. In the germline V gene (reference sequence), CDR1 corresponds to LGHDT and CDR2 to YNNKEL. Measured from the cysteine to the phenylalanine, the CDR3 is 15 residues long. Just CDR3 DNA is preserved here, 45 bases in frame from base 1. Whole blood was collected in K2EDTA tubes by collaborating institutions according to the institutions' own protocols. For TCRbeta analysis, collaborators shipped samples in one of three forms: frozen whole blood, isolated PBMCs, or DNA extracted from either of those sample types. As to this clone: Its antigen remains unidentified. Per-nucleotide qualities are absent, and no much larger clonotype sits a single base away.

The chain links TRBV3-1 (or the pseudogene TRBV3-2) with TRBJ1-3; the D gene is unclear. The sequence was obtained from a human donor in a cohort sampled during active COVID-19. The sequenced sample was peripheral blood. Read as DNA, the sequence is TGTGCCAGCAGCCTCAGCAGGTTCTCTGGAAACACCATATATTTT. This yields the protein CASSLSRFSGNTIYF.